This is a list of T cell receptor beta chains from one sample in a study of shared clonotypes between healthy human individuals. Measured with immunoSEQ multiplex PCR; TCRdb has only the in-frame clones, and not every one. Of some 2 million clones listed, around 95% are singletons. Sample: naive CD4+ T cells sorted from blood. These receptors all come from a man between 18 and 29 years old in good health. The CDR3 runs from the conserved cysteine through the conserved F or W. D genes are given only for firm matches. Clone size is stated in some rows and not others, as once, few, many or a class when expanded.

j_call d_call clone_size v_call cdr3_aa cdr3_nt
TRBJ1-3 NA NA TRBV23-1 CASSSPAGANTIYF TGCGCCAGCAGTTCCCCGGCAGGGGCCAACACCATATATTTT
TRBJ2-7 TRBD2 once TRBV10-2 CASSGLAGGEQYF TGCGCCAGCAGTGGTCTAGCGGGGGGCGAGCAGTACTTC
TRBJ1-6 TRBD1 NA TRBV5-6 CASSLERKGGFYNSPLHF TGTGCCAGCAGCTTGGAGCGTAAAGGGGGCTTTTATAATTCACCCCTCCACTTT
TRBJ2-5 NA NA TRBV2 CASSDTDSVRETQYF TGTGCCAGCAGCGATACGGACAGCGTCCGTGAGACCCAGTACTTC
TRBJ2-6 NA NA TRBV18 CASSPNYSGANVLTF TGTGCCAGCTCACCTAACTACTCTGGGGCCAACGTCCTGACTTTC
TRBJ2-7 NA once TRBV5-1 CASSLNGDGYEQYF TGCGCCAGCAGCTTGAACGGGGACGGCTACGAGCAGTACTTC
TRBJ1-2 NA once TRBV18 CASSPLDSPIGYTF TGTGCCAGCTCACCCCTGGACAGCCCTATAGGCTACACCTTC
TRBJ2-3 TRBD1 NA TRBV25-1 CASSAGQGGTDTQYF TGTGCCAGCAGTGCAGGACAGGGGGGGACAGATACGCAGTATTTT
TRBJ2-1 NA NA TRBV25-1 CASSEPGSVYNEQFF TGTGCCAGCAGTGAACCGGGATCTGTCTACAATGAGCAGTTCTTC
TRBJ1-3 NA NA TRBV18 CASSRGTAGGNTIYF TGTGCCAGCTCACGGGGGACGGCGGGAGGAAACACCATATATTTT
TRBJ1-2 NA NA TRBV9 CASSVEHGFYGYTF TGTGCCAGCAGCGTAGAACACGGGTTCTATGGCTACACCTTC
TRBJ1-1 NA NA TRBV28 CASSFLTGGDTEAFF TGTGCCAGCAGTTTTCTTACCGGGGGAGACACTGAAGCTTTCTTT
TRBJ1-5 TRBD1 once TRBV6-5 CASSRTGGDQPQHF TGTGCCAGCAGCCGAACAGGGGGGGATCAGCCCCAGCATTTT
TRBJ2-7 NA NA TRBV30 CAWSVVTEQYF TGTGCCTGGAGTGTTGTTACCGAGCAGTACTTC
TRBJ1-5 TRBD1 NA TRBV7-2 CASSRRTGNDQPQHF TGTGCCAGCAGCCGGCGGACAGGGAACGATCAGCCCCAGCATTTT
TRBJ1-4 TRBD1 NA TRBV18 CASSPQQGDMFF TGTGCCAGCTCACCCCAGCAGGGGGATATGTTTTTT
TRBJ1-1 TRBD1 NA TRBV5-1 CASSTSTGASTEAFF TGCGCCAGCAGCACCTCAACAGGGGCTAGCACTGAAGCTTTCTTT
TRBJ2-2 NA NA TRBV7-9 CASSRGTDGVNTGELFF TGTGCCAGCAGCCGAGGGACGGACGGAGTTAACACCGGGGAGCTGTTTTTT
TRBJ1-5 NA NA TRBV6-1 CASTLGVEGRPQHF TGTGCCAGCACCCTAGGGGTGGAGGGGAGGCCCCAGCATTTT
TRBJ1-2 NA NA TRBV15 CATSRDSHGYTF TGTGCCACCAGCAGAGATTCTCATGGCTACACCTTC
TRBJ1-5 TRBD1 NA TRBV6-4 CARTGQYSNQPQHF TGTGCCAGGACGGGACAGTATAGCAATCAGCCCCAGCATTTT
TRBJ2-1 TRBD2 NA TRBV11-2 CASSSGLAGGNEQFF TGTGCCAGCAGCTCGGGACTAGCGGGAGGCAATGAGCAGTTCTTC
TRBJ2-3 NA NA TRBV7-7 CASSFGGSTDTQYF TGTGCTAGCAGCTTTGGTGGGAGCACAGATACGCAGTATTTT
TRBJ1-1 NA NA TRBV7-2 CASSLKGLGNTEAFF TGTGCCAGCAGCTTAAAGGGGTTGGGGAACACTGAAGCTTTCTTT
TRBJ1-5 TRBD1 NA TRBV6-1 CASSVAGGFGNQPQHF TGTGCCAGCAGTGTCGCAGGGGGCTTCGGCAATCAGCCCCAGCATTTT
TRBJ1-1 NA NA TRBV7-2 CASSSDQNTEAFF TGTGCCAGCAGCTCGGACCAGAACACTGAAGCTTTCTTT
TRBJ2-7 NA once TRBV7-8 CASSLSPGHEQYF TGTGCCAGCAGCTTATCTCCCGGCCACGAGCAGTACTTC
TRBJ1-6 NA once TRBV5-1 CASSLVMVGGTKDSPLHF TGCGCCAGCAGCTTGGTAATGGTTGGGGGGACGAAGGATTCACCCCTCCACTTT
TRBJ2-2 TRBD1 once TRBV11-3 CASSGQGALSGELFF TGTGCCAGCAGCGGACAGGGGGCGCTTAGCGGGGAGCTGTTTTTT
TRBJ2-1 NA NA TRBV28 CASTSLRGAWDEQFF TGTGCCAGCACCTCCTTACGGGGGGCCTGGGATGAGCAGTTCTTC
TRBJ1-6 NA NA TRBV10-3 CAITLNPSSPLHF TGTGCCATCACCCTGAACCCTTCCTCACCCCTCCACTTT
TRBJ2-1 NA few TRBV5-1 CASRMDGGRYNEQFF TGCGCCAGCAGAATGGACGGGGGGCGGTACAATGAGCAGTTCTTC